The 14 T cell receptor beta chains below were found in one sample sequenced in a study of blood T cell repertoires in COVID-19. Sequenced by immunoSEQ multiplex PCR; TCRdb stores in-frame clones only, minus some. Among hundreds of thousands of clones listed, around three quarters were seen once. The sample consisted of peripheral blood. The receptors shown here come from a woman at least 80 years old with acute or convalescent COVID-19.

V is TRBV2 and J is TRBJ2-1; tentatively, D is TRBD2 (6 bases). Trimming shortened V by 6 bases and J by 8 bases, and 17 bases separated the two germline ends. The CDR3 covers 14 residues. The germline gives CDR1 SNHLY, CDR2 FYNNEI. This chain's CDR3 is CASSETSILDEQFF. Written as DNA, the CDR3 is TGTGCCAGCAGCGAGACTAGTATCTTGGATGAGCAGTTCTTC.

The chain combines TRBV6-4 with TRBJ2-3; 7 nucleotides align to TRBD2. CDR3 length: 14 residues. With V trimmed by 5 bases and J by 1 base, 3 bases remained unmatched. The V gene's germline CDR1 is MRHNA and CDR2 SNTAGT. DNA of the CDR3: TGTGCCAGCAGTTCGGCGGGGGGCACAGATACGCAGTATTTT. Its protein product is CASSSAGGTDTQYF.

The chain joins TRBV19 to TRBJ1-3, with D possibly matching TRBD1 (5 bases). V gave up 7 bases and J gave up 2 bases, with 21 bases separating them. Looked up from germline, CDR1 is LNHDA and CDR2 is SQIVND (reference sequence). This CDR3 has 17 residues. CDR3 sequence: CASKSPGSPRTGNTIYF. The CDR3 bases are TGTGCCAGTAAGTCCCCAGGGTCCCCTCGGACTGGAAACACCATATATTTT. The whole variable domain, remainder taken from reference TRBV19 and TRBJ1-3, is DGGITQSPKYLFRKEGQNVTLSCEQNLNHDAMYWYRQDPGQGLRLIYYSQIVNDFQKGDIAEGYSVSREKKESFPLTVTSAQKNPTAFYLCASKSPGSPRTGNTIYFGEGSWLTVV.

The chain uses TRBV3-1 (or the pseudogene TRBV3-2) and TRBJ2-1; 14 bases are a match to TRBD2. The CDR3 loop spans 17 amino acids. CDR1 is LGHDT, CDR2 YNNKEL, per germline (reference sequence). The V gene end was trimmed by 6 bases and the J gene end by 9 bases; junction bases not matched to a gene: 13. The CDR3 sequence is CASSRSGGTSGSGEQFF. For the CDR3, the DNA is TGTGCCAGCAGTCGTTCTGGGGGGACTAGCGGGAGTGGTGAGCAGTTCTTC.

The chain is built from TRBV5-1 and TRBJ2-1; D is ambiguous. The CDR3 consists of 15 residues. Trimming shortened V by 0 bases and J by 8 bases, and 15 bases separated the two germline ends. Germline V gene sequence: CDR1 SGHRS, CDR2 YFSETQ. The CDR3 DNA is TGCGCCAGCAGCTTGGCAAGCAATTCAATACATGAGCAGTTCTTC. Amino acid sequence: CASSLASNSIHEQFF.

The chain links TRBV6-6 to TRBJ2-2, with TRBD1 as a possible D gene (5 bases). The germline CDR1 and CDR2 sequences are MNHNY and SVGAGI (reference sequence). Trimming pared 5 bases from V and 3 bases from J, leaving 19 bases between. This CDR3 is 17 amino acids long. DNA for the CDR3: TGTGCCAGCAGTCCGACAGAGTTGGGCCTTTACACCGGGGAGCTGTTTTTT. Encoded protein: CASSPTELGLYTGELFF.

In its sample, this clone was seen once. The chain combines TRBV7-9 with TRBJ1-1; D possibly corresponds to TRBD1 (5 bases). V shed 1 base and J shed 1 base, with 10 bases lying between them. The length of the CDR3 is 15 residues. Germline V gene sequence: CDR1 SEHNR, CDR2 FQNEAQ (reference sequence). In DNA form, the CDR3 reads TGTGCCAGCAGCTTAGAGGCGACAGAGAACACTGAAGCTTTCTTT. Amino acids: CASSLEATENTEAFF.

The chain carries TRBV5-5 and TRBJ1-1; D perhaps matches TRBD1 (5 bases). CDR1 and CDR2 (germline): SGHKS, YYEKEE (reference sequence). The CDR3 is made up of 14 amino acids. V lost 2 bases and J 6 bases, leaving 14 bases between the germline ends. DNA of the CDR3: TGTGCCAGCAGCTTCACCGGGGGGTCGCCTGAAGCTTTCTTT. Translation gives CASSFTGGSPEAFF.

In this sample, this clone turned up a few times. CDR3 nucleotide sequence: TGTGCCAGCAGGCCCGGGACTACCTACGAGCAGTACTTC. It codes for CASRPGTTYEQYF. The V call is TRBV12-3 or TRBV12-4, the J call TRBJ2-7; 7 bases fit TRBD2. The J segment lost 2 bases and the V segment lost 6 bases, leaving 4 bases of the junction unmatched. The CDR3 sequence is 13 residues long.

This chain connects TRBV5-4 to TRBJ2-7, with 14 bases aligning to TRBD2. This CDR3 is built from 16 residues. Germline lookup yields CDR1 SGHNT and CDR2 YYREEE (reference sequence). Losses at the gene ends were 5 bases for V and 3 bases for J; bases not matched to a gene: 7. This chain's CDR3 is CASSRAGTSGSYEQYF. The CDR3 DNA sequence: TGTGCCAGCAGTCGAGCCGGGACTAGCGGGAGCTACGAGCAGTACTTC.

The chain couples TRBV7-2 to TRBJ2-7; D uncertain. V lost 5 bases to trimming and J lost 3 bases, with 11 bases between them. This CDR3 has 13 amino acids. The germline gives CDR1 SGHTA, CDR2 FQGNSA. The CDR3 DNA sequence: TGTGCCAGCAGCGAGATAGCCGGCTACGAGCAGTACTTC. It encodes CASSEIAGYEQYF.

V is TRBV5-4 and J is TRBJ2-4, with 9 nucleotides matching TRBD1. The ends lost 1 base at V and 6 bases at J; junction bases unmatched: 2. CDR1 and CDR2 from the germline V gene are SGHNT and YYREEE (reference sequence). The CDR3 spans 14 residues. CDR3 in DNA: TGTGCCAGCAGCTTGTTGGACAGGGGAAACATTCAGTACTTC. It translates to CASSLLDRGNIQYF.

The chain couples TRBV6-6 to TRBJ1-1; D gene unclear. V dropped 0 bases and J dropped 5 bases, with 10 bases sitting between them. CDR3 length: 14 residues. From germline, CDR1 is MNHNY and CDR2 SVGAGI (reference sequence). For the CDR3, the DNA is TGTGCCAGCAGTTACTCAGGAGGGAGAACTGAAGCTTTCTTT. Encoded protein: CASSYSGGRTEAFF.

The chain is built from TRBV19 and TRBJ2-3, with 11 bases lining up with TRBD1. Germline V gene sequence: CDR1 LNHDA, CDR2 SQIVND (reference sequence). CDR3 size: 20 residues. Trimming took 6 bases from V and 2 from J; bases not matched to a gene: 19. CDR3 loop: CASSKEHTGTGGMVTDTQYF. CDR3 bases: TGTGCCAGTAGCAAAGAACACACTGGGACAGGGGGAATGGTCACAGATACGCAGTATTTT.